The clone carrying this T cell receptor beta chain was observed at least ten times. No antigen is known for it. This sample is drawn from a study of T cells in Graves' hyperthyroidism and ophthalmopathy. Researchers amplified the TCR beta CDR3 regions from RNA transcripts. When the TCR CDR3 underwent first-round RT-PCR, the HTBI primer set was used. One entry per CDR3 protein results from TCRdb running MiXCR on the multiplex PCR reads. Among a few hundred thousand distinct CDR3 sequences listed, around 14% were seen once. General observations from the study: Blood samples included most of the expanded thyroid clonotypes exceeding 0.001. Separating ophthalmopathy from stable hyperthyroidism was achieved by a 13 V-J model.

CDR1 is GTSNPN and CDR2 is SVGIG in the germline V gene (reference sequence). Trimming took 3 bases from V and 4 from J; bases not matched to a gene: 0. This CDR3 is built from 13 residues. Fresh 10 ml peripheral blood yielded PBMCs. The receptor was derived from a woman in her 30s with Graves' hyperthyroidism. The chain links TRBV30 to TRBJ2-1; TRBD2 matches at 10 bases. The source material was blood. The CDR3 spells CAWRLAGYNEQFF. As DNA, the CDR3 is TGTGCCTGGAGACTAGCGGGGTACAATGAGCAGTTCTTC.